Below, 2 T cell receptor beta chains from the same sample are listed, as sequenced in a study of identical twins. A single record per CDR3 protein comes from TCRdb applying MiXCR to the 5' RACE reads. The sample holds hundreds of thousands of distinct CDR3 sequences, about 20% seen once. These data also formed part of another study, on T cells expressing NK-cell markers.

The material sequenced was PBMCs. These TCRs come from a woman in her late teens or twenties in good health.

This clonotype came up a few times. The genes are TRBV10-3 and TRBJ2-2; the D gene is possibly TRBD2 (6 bases). CDR1 is ENHRY and CDR2 is SYGVKD in the germline V gene. V shed 0 bases and J shed 5 bases, with 10 bases lying between them. The CDR3 is 15 residues long. The CDR3, as DNA: TGTGCCATCAGTGAGTCCGGAGGGATGACCGGGGAGCTGTTTTTT. It specifies CAISESGGMTGELFF.

The chain employs TRBV20-1 and TRBJ2-1; either TRBD1 or TRBD2 may supply D (5 bases each). Germline CDR1 and CDR2: DFQATT and SNEGSKA (reference sequence). V lost 3 bases to trimming and J lost 2 bases, with 8 bases between them. This CDR3 has 13 residues. The CDR3 DNA reads as TGCAGTGCTAGGGGGGACCCCTACAATGAGCAGTTCTTC. Its translation: CSARGDPYNEQFF.